The rows below give T cell receptor beta chains drawn from one sample of a study of control samples from healthy donors and cancer patients. Data came from immunoSEQ multiplex PCR; TCRdb stores just in-frame clones and leaves some out. This table holds fewer than 100,000 clones, more than 70% found once. Sequencing used blood. These receptors all stem from a woman aged 45-59 years in good health. Each CDR3 is given with its conserved first and last residue. The D gene is left open where the match is weak. Expanded clones are given a class, and other clones once, few, many or no size at all.

D gene,J gene,clone size,V gene,CDR3 DNA,CDR3 protein
TRBD1,TRBJ1-4,-,TRBV5-1,TGCGCCAGCAGCCTCCAGGGGGGAAGCGAAAAACTGTTTTTT,CASSLQGGSEKLFF
-,TRBJ2-7,-,TRBV7-9,TGTGCCAGCAGCTTAGTAGGGAGCGAGCAGTACTTC,CASSLVGSEQYF
TRBD1,TRBJ1-2,-,TRBV5-1,TGCGCCAGCAGCCCCATTAGGACAGGCCGGGATGGCTACACCTTC,CASSPIRTGRDGYTF
TRBD1,TRBJ1-1,few,TRBV2,TGTGCCAGCACCACTCAGGGGGTTAACACTGAAGCTTTCTTT,CASTTQGVNTEAFF
-,TRBJ1-1,-,TRBV6-6,TGTGCCAGCATTTTGCCGCGGCCAGACAAGAACACTGAAGCTTTCTTT,CASILPRPDKNTEAFF
-,TRBJ2-3,-,TRBV7-9,TGTGCCAGCAGCACAGGCCGGGTAGATACGCAGTATTTT,CASSTGRVDTQYF
-,TRBJ1-1,-,TRBV6-6,TGTGCCAGCAGTACGACCGCGAACACTGAAGCTTTCTTT,CASSTTANTEAFF
-,TRBJ2-3,-,TRBV6-7,TGTGCCAGCGGCCCCAGGGACACTAGCACAGATACGCAGTATTTT,CASGPRDTSTDTQYF
TRBD2,TRBJ2-7,few,TRBV14,TGTGCCAGCAGCCGTGGACTAGCGGGGGTCTCCTACGAGCAGTACTTC,CASSRGLAGVSYEQYF
TRBD2,TRBJ2-2,-,TRBV9,TGTGCCAGCAGCTTCCGACTAGCGGGGGGCCGGACCGGGGAGCTGTTTTTT,CASSFRLAGGRTGELFF
TRBD1,TRBJ1-2,-,TRBV7-9,TGTGCCAGCAGCCGGGACAGTCGACCTAGAGGCTACACCTTC,CASSRDSRPRGYTF
-,TRBJ1-1,-,TRBV5-1,TGCGCCAGCAGTCCCGGAAGTTTATACACTGAAGCTTTCTTT,CASSPGSLYTEAFF
-,TRBJ1-2,-,TRBV19,TGTGCCAGTAGGGGACACTCCTATGGCTACACCTTC,CASRGHSYGYTF
-,TRBJ1-2,-,TRBV11-2,TGTGCCAGCAGCTTAGTCACTACGTCCTATGGCTACACCTTC,CASSLVTTSYGYTF
-,TRBJ2-1,once,TRBV9,TGTGCCAGCAGCGTAAATCTTCAAAATGAGCAGTTCTTC,CASSVNLQNEQFF
-,TRBJ1-2,-,TRBV12-3/TRBV12-4,TGTGCCAGCGGAACCAGGGGCCTCTATGGCTACACCTTC,CASGTRGLYGYTF
TRBD1,TRBJ2-3,-,TRBV30,TGTGCCTCTACCGGGACAGGGGGCACAGATACGCAGTATTTT,CASTGTGGTDTQYF
TRBD1,TRBJ2-1,-,TRBV2,TGTGCCAGCAGGGCCGACAGGGGCCCCTACAATGAGCAGTTCTTC,CASRADRGPYNEQFF
-,TRBJ1-2,-,TRBV19,TGTGCCAGCCAACTGGGGTATAACTATGGCTACACCTTC,CASQLGYNYGYTF
TRBD1,TRBJ1-5,-,TRBV6-1,TGTGCCAGCAGTGAGGACAGGGTCAGGCAGCCCCAGCATTTT,CASSEDRVRQPQHF
TRBD2,TRBJ2-7,-,TRBV11-2,TGTGCCAGCAGCTTAGGGGGGGGGAACCCCTACGAGCAGTACTTC,CASSLGGGNPYEQYF
-,TRBJ1-1,once,TRBV6-6,TGTGCCAGCAGTTTTAGGGGGGGGTTAGCAAACACTGAAGCTTTCTTT,CASSFRGGLANTEAFF
-,TRBJ1-2,-,TRBV20-1,TGCAGTGCTAGTCAGGGTGGGGATGGCTACACCTTC,CSASQGGDGYTF
TRBD1,TRBJ2-7,-,TRBV15,TGTGCCACCAGCCAAGGGGGCGGTAGGTACGAGCAGTACTTC,CATSQGGGRYEQYF
-,TRBJ1-2,-,TRBV30,TGTGCCTGGAGTCGGAAGGGGATCTATGGCTACACCTTC,CAWSRKGIYGYTF
-,TRBJ2-3,-,TRBV7-9,TGTGCCAGCAGCCCTTTGACCACAGATACGCAGTATTTT,CASSPLTTDTQYF
TRBD1,TRBJ2-3,-,TRBV19,TGTGCCAGTAGTAAACCGGGACAGGGAAGGGGTACGCAGTATTTT,CASSKPGQGRGTQYF
-,TRBJ2-3,-,TRBV5-1,TGCGCCAGCAGCTTTTCTCCGGGGGCAGGGGATACGCAGTATTTT,CASSFSPGAGDTQYF
-,TRBJ1-2,-,TRBV10-3,TGTGCCATCAGTGATTACTTGTATGGCTACACCTTC,CAISDYLYGYTF
TRBD2,TRBJ2-1,-,TRBV6-5,TGTGCCAGCAGTTACCAGCGGGGGGGTTGGGATGAGCAGTTCTTC,CASSYQRGGWDEQFF
-,TRBJ1-1,-,TRBV29-1,TGCAGCGTTCTCCCCTCGGGGAACACTGAAGCTTTCTTT,CSVLPSGNTEAFF
-,TRBJ2-2,-,TRBV2,TGTGCCAGCTTGGGATCGGGGACCGGGGAGCTGTTTTTT,CASLGSGTGELFF
-,TRBJ2-7,-,TRBV19,TGTGCCAGTAGTACTCCAGCTTCCCCTACCTACGAGCAGTACTTC,CASSTPASPTYEQYF
TRBD2,TRBJ2-3,-,TRBV10-1,TGCGCCAGCAGTGAGGGCGGGGGGTCTACAGATACGCAGTATTTT,CASSEGGGSTDTQYF
-,TRBJ1-1,-,TRBV19,TGTGCCAGTAGTAGGCAGCCGAACACTGAAGCTTTCTTT,CASSRQPNTEAFF
TRBD2,TRBJ2-1,-,TRBV24-1,TGTGCCACCAGTAATAGCGGGGGCTCAGGCAATGAGCAGTTCTTC,CATSNSGGSGNEQFF